This is a list of T cell receptor beta chains from one sample in a study of T cells in Graves' hyperthyroidism and ophthalmopathy. MiXCR, applied by TCRdb to the multiplex PCR reads, yields one record per CDR3 protein. The sample includes hundreds of thousands of distinct CDR3 sequences, over 35% of them seen just once. Sequenced input: blood. The origin of the receptors is a man aged 18 to 30 with Graves' hyperthyroidism. Each CDR3 is given with its conserved first and last residue. The D gene is left open where the match is weak. Clone size is stated in some rows and not others, as once, few, many or a class when expanded.

many	TRBJ1-5	TRBD1	16	TRBV15	TGTGCCACCAGCAGAGTTGGCGGGACAGGGTATCAGCCCCAGCATTTT	CATSRVGGTGYQPQHF
.	TRBJ1-5	.	16	TRBV19	TGTGCCAGTAGTATCCAGGAGGGCAGGGGTTTGCAGCCCCAGCATTTT	CASSIQEGRGLQPQHF
many	TRBJ1-6	.	16	TRBV10-3	TGTGCCATCAGTGAGTCGTTGAGACCGGCCGAGTCACCCCTCCACTTT	CAISESLRPAESPLHF
.	TRBJ1-1	.	12	TRBV19	TGTGCCAGTACCCCCCGGGGGGTTGAAGCTTTCTTT	CASTPRGVEAFF
few	TRBJ1-6	.	15	TRBV4-3	TGCGCCAGCAGCCAAGATAGTGGACCTCAATCACCCCTCCACTTT	CASSQDSGPQSPLHF
few	TRBJ2-7	.	12	TRBV30	TGTGCCTGCTGGACGGAATCCTACGAGCAGTACTTC	CACWTESYEQYF
many	TRBJ1-5	.	17	TRBV20-1	TGCAGTGCCCGAAGGGACCGGATTAATACGGGCAATCAGCCCCAGCATTTT	CSARRDRINTGNQPQHF
many	TRBJ1-1	.	14	TRBV7-9	TGTGCCAGCAGCCCGGACAGTTTGAACACTGAAGCTTTCTTT	CASSPDSLNTEAFF
.	TRBJ2-7	TRBD2	12	TRBV6-6	TGTGCCAGCAGTTACGGGAGGGTAGAGCAGTACTTC	CASSYGRVEQYF
.	TRBJ1-5	.	15	TRBV19	TGTGCCTGCAGGGCTGGGGGTAATAGCAATCAGCCCCAGCATTTT	CACRAGGNSNQPQHF
.	TRBJ2-6	.	22	TRBV2	TGTGCCAGCAGCCACCCGTTTCCGGGGTCAGGGGCCATTGACTCTGGGGCCAACGTCCTGACTTTC	CASSHPFPGSGAIDSGANVLTF
many	TRBJ1-1	.	14	TRBV5-1	TGCGCCAGCAGCCCGACGGCGGTACTGGGTGAAGCTTTCTTT	CASSPTAVLGEAFF
few	TRBJ2-7	.	12	TRBV2	TGTGCCAGCAGTAGGGAACACTACGAGCAGTACTTC	CASSREHYEQYF
.	TRBJ2-7	TRBD2	15	TRBV24-1	TGTGCCACCAGTGATGGACTAGCGGGTCCCTACGAGCAGTACTTC	CATSDGLAGPYEQYF
few	TRBJ1-2	.	14	TRBV5-1	TGCGCCAGCAGAGGGCAGCCAGATTTGGAAGGCTACACCTTC	CASRGQPDLEGYTF
many	TRBJ1-3	TRBD1	17	TRBV2	TGTGCCAGCAGTCGGTTCTCCGACAGGGCCTCTGGAAACACCATATATTTT	CASSRFSDRASGNTIYF
many	TRBJ1-6	.	14	TRBV6-5	TGTGCCAGCGGACGGGACAACTATAATTCACCCCTCCACTTT	CASGRDNYNSPLHF
.	TRBJ2-1	.	14	TRBV15	TGTGCCACCAGCAGAGAGCTAGTGTTCAATGAGCAGTTCTTC	CATSRELVFNEQFF
.	TRBJ2-2	.	16	TRBV6-5	TGTGCCAGCAGTTACTCGTTGGGGTCGGGCACCGGGGAGCTGTTTTTT	CASSYSLGSGTGELFF
.	TRBJ2-7	.	12	TRBV29-1	TGCAGCCAAGAGACAGATATCTACGAGCAGTACTTC	CSQETDIYEQYF
.	TRBJ1-1	.	14	TRBV12-3/TRBV12-4	TGTGCCAGCAGTTTAGGTACCTCTTGGACTGAAGCTTTCTTT	CASSLGTSWTEAFF
many	TRBJ1-2	.	12	TRBV19	TGTGCCAGCGTCATTGGGACCTATGGCTACACCTTC	CASVIGTYGYTF
once	TRBJ1-1	TRBD1	17	TRBV2	TGTGCCAGCAGTACGCTCGGACAGGGAAGAATGAACACTGAAGCTTTCTTT	CASSTLGQGRMNTEAFF
.	TRBJ2-1	TRBD1	15	TRBV7-2	TGTGCCAGCAGCTTAGAAGGGGGCTCGTACAATGAGCAGTTCTTC	CASSLEGGSYNEQFF
many	TRBJ2-5	.	13	TRBV7-2	TGTGCCAGCAGCAAGCGAGTAGGGGAGACCCAGTACTTC	CASSKRVGETQYF
.	TRBJ1-2	.	14	TRBV10-2	TGCGCCAGCAGTGAAGATGTGGAGGACTATGGCTACACCTTC	CASSEDVEDYGYTF
many	TRBJ1-1	.	15	TRBV7-9	TGTGCCAGCAGCTTAGTGGATTCCTTGAACACTGAAGCTTTCTTT	CASSLVDSLNTEAFF
few	TRBJ1-5	TRBD1	18	TRBV19	TGTGCCAGTAGTCCTTCAACCACGGACAGGGGTAGCAATCAGCCCCAGCATTTT	CASSPSTTDRGSNQPQHF
many	TRBJ2-7	TRBD1	13	TRBV15	TGTGCCACCAGCAGTAGACAGGGCTACGAGCAGTACTTC	CATSSRQGYEQYF
once	TRBJ1-1	TRBD1	16	TRBV7-9	TGTGCCAGCAGCCAAGTGGGCCAGGGGGTGAACACTGAAGCTTTCTTT	CASSQVGQGVNTEAFF
many	TRBJ2-5	TRBD1	10	TRBV10-3	TGTGCCATCAGGAAGACAGGGGAGAACTTC	CAIRKTGENF
few	TRBJ2-5	TRBD1	14	TRBV6-6	TGTGCCAGCAGTGCCAGGGGGCCCCAAGAGACCCAGTACTTC	CASSARGPQETQYF
.	TRBJ1-1	.	15	TRBV7-2	TGTGCCAGCAGCTTAGGAGGAGATCCCAACACTGAAGCTTTCTTT	CASSLGGDPNTEAFF
.	TRBJ2-5	.	13	TRBV29-1	TGCAGCGTTGACTGGGGTGGCGCGGAGACCCAGTACTTC	CSVDWGGAETQYF
many	TRBJ2-2	.	12	TRBV19	TGTGCCAGTACCCTTTGGACCGGGGAGCTGTTTTTT	CASTLWTGELFF
many	TRBJ2-5	.	14	TRBV2	TGTGCCAGCAGTGAAGAGGCAGCCCAAGAGACCCAGTACTTC	CASSEEAAQETQYF
.	TRBJ2-6	TRBD2	15	TRBV2	TGTGCCAGCACAAGCGGGAGCTCTGGGGCCAACGTCCTGACTTTC	CASTSGSSGANVLTF
.	TRBJ2-5	.	14	TRBV19	TGTGCCAGTAGTCTCCAGGGATTTCAAGATCCCCAGTACTTC	CASSLQGFQDPQYF
many	TRBJ1-4	.	14	TRBV12-3/TRBV12-4	TGTGCCAGCACCCTAGGGATAACTAATGAAAAACTGTTTTTT	CASTLGITNEKLFF
many	TRBJ2-5	.	14	TRBV25-1	TGTGCCAGCAGTGAATGGAGGGCTCAAGAGACCCAGTACTTC	CASSEWRAQETQYF
.	TRBJ2-2	TRBD1	16	TRBV6-5	TGTGCCAGCAGCCCTTCGACAGGGGGCCTCACCGGGGAGCTGTTTTTT	CASSPSTGGLTGELFF
.	TRBJ2-3	TRBD1	16	TRBV20-1	TGCAGTGCTGCACCCGGGACAGGGGTTTGGACAGATACGCAGTATTTT	CSAAPGTGVWTDTQYF
.	TRBJ2-7	TRBD1	15	TRBV7-2	TGTGCCAGCAGCCCTGTGGGACAGGGGCGGTACGAGCAGTACTTC	CASSPVGQGRYEQYF
few	TRBJ2-2	TRBD1	14	TRBV11-1	TGTGCCAGCAGCCGACAGGGCGATTCCGGGGAGCTGTTTTTT	CASSRQGDSGELFF
.	TRBJ2-6	TRBD1	16	TRBV25-1	TGTGCCAGCAGACAGACAGGGGAGTCTGGGGCCAACGTCCTGACTTTC	CASRQTGESGANVLTF
.	TRBJ2-7	TRBD2	16	TRBV25-1	TGTGCCAGCAGTGAAATCGGAGCGGGAGCTCCATCCGAGCAGTACTTC	CASSEIGAGAPSEQYF
many	TRBJ1-6	.	12	TRBV10-2	TGCGCCAGCAGTGAGGAGTTTTCACCCCTCCACTTT	CASSEEFSPLHF
many	TRBJ2-6	.	14	TRBV14	TGTGCCAGCAGCCACATGGCCGGGGCCAACGTCCTGACTTTC	CASSHMAGANVLTF